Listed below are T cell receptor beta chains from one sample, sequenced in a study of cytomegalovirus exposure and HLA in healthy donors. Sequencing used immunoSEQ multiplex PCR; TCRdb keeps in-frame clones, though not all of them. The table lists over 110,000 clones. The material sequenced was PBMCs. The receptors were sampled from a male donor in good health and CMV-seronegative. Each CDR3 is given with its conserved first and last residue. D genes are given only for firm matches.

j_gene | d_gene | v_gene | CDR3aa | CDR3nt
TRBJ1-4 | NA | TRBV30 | CAWSVHRVGTNEKLFF | TGTGCCTGGAGTGTGCACAGGGTAGGAACTAATGAAAAACTGTTTTTT
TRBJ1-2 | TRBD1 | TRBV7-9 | CASSFPGGRGYTF | TGTGCCAGCAGCTTTCCAGGGGGCCGGGGCTACACCTTC
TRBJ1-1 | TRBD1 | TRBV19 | CASSRRGQGLAEAFF | TGTGCCAGTAGTAGACGAGGACAGGGCCTGGCTGAAGCTTTCTTT
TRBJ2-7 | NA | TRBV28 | CASRMGGRGEQYF | TGTGCCAGCAGAATGGGGGGACGCGGCGAGCAGTACTTC
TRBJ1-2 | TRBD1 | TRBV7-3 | CASSSDRGFGYGYTF | TGTGCCAGCAGCTCGGACAGGGGGTTTGGCTATGGCTACACCTTC
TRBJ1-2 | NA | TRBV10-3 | CANTGDNYGYTF | TGTGCCAATACAGGTGACAACTATGGCTACACCTTC
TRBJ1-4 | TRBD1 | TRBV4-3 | CASSRQTGATNEKLFF | TGCGCCAGCAGCCGACAAACAGGGGCAACTAATGAAAAACTGTTTTTT
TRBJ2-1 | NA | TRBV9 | CASSGRDTPYNEQFF | TGTGCCAGCAGCGGCCGGGACACACCCTACAATGAGCAGTTCTTC
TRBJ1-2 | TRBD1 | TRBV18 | CASSRGTGGNYGYTF | TGTGCCAGCTCGAGGGGGACAGGGGGTAACTATGGCTACACCTTC
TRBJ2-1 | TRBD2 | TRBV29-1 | CSVMTSGHYNEQFF | TGCAGCGTTATGACTAGCGGGCACTACAATGAGCAGTTCTTC
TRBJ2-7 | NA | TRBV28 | CASLQGRLDEQYF | TGTGCCAGCCTACAAGGGAGGCTAGACGAGCAGTACTTC
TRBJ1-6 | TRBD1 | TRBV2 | CASSPGGANSPLHF | TGTGCCAGCAGTCCAGGGGGTGCCAATTCACCCCTCCACTTT
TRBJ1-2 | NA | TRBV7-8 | CASSLSERDYGYTF | TGTGCCAGCAGCTTATCCGAGAGGGACTATGGCTACACCTTC
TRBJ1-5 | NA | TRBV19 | CASSKREGKHQPQHF | TGTGCCAGTAGTAAGAGGGAGGGGAAACATCAGCCCCAGCATTTT
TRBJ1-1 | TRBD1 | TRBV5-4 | CASSYLRTGLWGSEAFF | TGTGCCAGCAGTTACCTTCGGACAGGGCTCTGGGGATCTGAAGCTTTCTTT
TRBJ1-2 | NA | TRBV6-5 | CASTSTGGIGGYTF | TGTGCCAGCACTTCGACGGGGGGGATAGGTGGCTACACCTTC
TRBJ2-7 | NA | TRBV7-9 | CASSLFPNSYEQYF | TGTGCCAGCAGCTTATTCCCCAACTCCTACGAGCAGTACTTC
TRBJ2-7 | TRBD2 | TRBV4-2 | CASSQDIAGGYEQYF | TGTGCCAGCAGCCAAGATATAGCGGGAGGCTACGAGCAGTACTTC
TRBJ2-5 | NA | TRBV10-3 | CANSVTSDQETQYF | TGTGCCAACTCAGTGACTAGTGATCAAGAGACCCAGTACTTC
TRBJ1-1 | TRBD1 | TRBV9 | CASSVVQGARTEAFF | TGTGCCAGCAGCGTAGTTCAGGGGGCTCGGACTGAAGCTTTCTTT
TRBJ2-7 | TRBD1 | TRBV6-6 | CASRAPDRGSYEQYF | TGTGCCAGCAGAGCCCCGGACAGGGGGTCCTACGAGCAGTACTTC
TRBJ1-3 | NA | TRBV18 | CASSPPDSGNTIYF | TGTGCCAGCTCACCACCGGACAGCGGAAACACCATATATTTT
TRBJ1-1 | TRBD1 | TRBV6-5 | CASSYGTANTEAFF | TGTGCCAGCAGTTACGGGACAGCTAACACTGAAGCTTTCTTT
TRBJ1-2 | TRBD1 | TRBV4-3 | CASSQETGNVNGYTF | TGCGCCAGCAGCCAGGAGACAGGGAATGTAAATGGCTACACCTTC
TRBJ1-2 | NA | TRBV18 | CASSLPGGWDYGYTF | TGTGCCAGCTCACTACCGGGAGGATGGGACTATGGCTACACCTTC
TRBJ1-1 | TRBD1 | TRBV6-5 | CASSYGTGGTEAFF | TGTGCCAGCAGTTACGGGACAGGGGGCACTGAAGCTTTCTTT
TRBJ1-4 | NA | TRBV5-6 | CASSGPTGLEKLFF | TGTGCCAGCAGCGGACCCACGGGACTTGAAAAACTGTTTTTT
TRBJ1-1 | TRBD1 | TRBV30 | CAWSGGTGEGHTEAFF | TGTGCCTGGAGTGGAGGGACAGGGGAAGGTCACACTGAAGCTTTCTTT
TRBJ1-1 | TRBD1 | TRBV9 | CASSVGGAGRGRLKDTEAFF | TGTGCCAGCAGCGTAGGGGGGGCTGGCAGGGGGCGTTTAAAGGACACTGAAGCTTTCTTT
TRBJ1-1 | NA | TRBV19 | CASSHRMGTEAFF | TGTGCCAGTAGCCACAGGATGGGCACTGAAGCTTTCTTT
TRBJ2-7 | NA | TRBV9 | CASSDRDGHSYEQYF | TGTGCCAGCAGCGACAGGGACGGTCACTCCTACGAGCAGTACTTC
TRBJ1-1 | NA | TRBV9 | CASSVGGGLAFF | TGTGCCAGCAGCGTAGGGGGGGGGTTGGCTTTCTTT